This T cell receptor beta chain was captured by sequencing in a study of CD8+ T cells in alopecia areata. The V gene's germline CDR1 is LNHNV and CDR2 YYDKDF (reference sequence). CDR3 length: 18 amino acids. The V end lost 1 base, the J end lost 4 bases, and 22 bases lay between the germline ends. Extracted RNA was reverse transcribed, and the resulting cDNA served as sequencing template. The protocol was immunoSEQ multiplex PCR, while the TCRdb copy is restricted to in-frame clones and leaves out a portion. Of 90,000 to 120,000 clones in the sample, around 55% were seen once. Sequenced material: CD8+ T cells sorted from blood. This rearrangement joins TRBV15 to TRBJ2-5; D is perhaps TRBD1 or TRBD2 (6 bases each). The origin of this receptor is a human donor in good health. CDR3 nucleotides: TGTGCCACCAGCAGAGGGGGGACCGGGGGCGAATTTTCAGAGACCCAGTACTTC. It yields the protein CATSRGGTGGEFSETQYF.